A single sample gave rise to the 3 T cell receptor beta chains below, sequenced in a study of regulatory T cells in long-lasting Graves disease. Time point meaning: newly diagnosed GD, antithyroid drugs for less than 3 months. Following extraction of RNA from PBMCs, that RNA was used to make the TCR library. With iRepertoire HTBI primers and Arm-PCR of CDR3 regions, TCR beta libraries were built. MiXCR, applied by TCRdb to the multiplex PCR reads, yields one record per CDR3 protein. The data contain 620,000 or so distinct CDR3 sequences, roughly 15% of them singletons. The sample also formed part of further work on T cells in Graves' hyperthyroidism and ophthalmopathy.

This material consisted of peripheral blood mononuclear cells (PBMCs), taken at new diagnosis, from a patient treated with antithyroid drugs. The receptor set was obtained from a young woman with Graves disease.

This chain links TRBV28 with TRBJ1-6, with D unclear. This CDR3 contains 17 residues. Between the trimmed V and J ends, which lost 6 bases and 6 bases, there was a span of 21 bases. CDR1 and CDR2 (germline): MDHEN, SYDVKM. CDR3 amino acids: CASRTAGGVGLNSPLHF. The CDR3, as DNA: TGTGCCAGCAGAACTGCAGGTGGGGTCGGGCTTAATTCACCCCTCCACTTT.

At least ten counts were recorded for this clonotype. CDR3 sequence: CASRLDSFHGYTF. CDR3 bases: TGTGCCAGCAGGCTGGACAGTTTCCATGGCTACACCTTC. The J gene is TRBJ1-2, the V gene TRBV6-1, with a weak D call TRBD1 (6 bases). Trimming took off 6 bases at V and 6 bases at J, with 14 bases between the two ends. The CDR3 extends over 13 amino acids. Germline V CDR1 and CDR2: MNHNS, SASEGT.

This clonotype was counted many times. The rearrangement joins TRBV12-3 or TRBV12-4 to TRBJ2-2; the match to TRBD1 covers 8 bases. The trim removed 0 bases at V and 7 bases at J, leaving 7 bases unmatched. The CDR3 spans 16 residues. This chain's CDR3 is CASSLAPGTGLGELFF. The CDR3 DNA sequence: TGTGCCAGCAGTTTAGCGCCTGGGACAGGTCTCGGGGAGCTGTTTTTT.